This is a list of T cell receptor beta chains from one sample in a study of OX40 agonist ivuxolimab in advanced cancers. The protocol was immunoSEQ multiplex PCR, while the TCRdb copy is restricted to in-frame clones and leaves out a portion. This sample carries 45,000 to 70,000 clones, roughly 91% of them seen once, and the ten largest clones take roughly 1.3%. The sample here was CD4+ or CD8+ T cells sorted from blood, taken in a trial of the OX40 agonist ivuxolimab. These receptors were taken from an adult with an advanced solid tumor such as melanoma, head and neck, liver or kidney cancer. Each CDR3 is given with its conserved first and last residue. D genes are given only for firm matches. A clone size is listed for some rows: how often the clone was seen (once, few, many), or a class if it is expanded.

>.|TRBJ2-7|.|TRBV2
TGTGCCACACAACAGGCCAGAGGGTACGAGCAGTACTTC
CATQQARGYEQYF
>.|TRBJ2-3|.|TRBV29-1
TGCAGCATCTCAGGGGCGGGAGAAGCAGATACGCAGTATTTT
CSISGAGEADTQYF
>.|TRBJ2-4|.|TRBV28
TGTGCCAGCAGTCCTTCTAGTTCTGCGGGACGGAACATTCAGTACTTC
CASSPSSSAGRNIQYF
>.|TRBJ2-1|.|TRBV11-2
TGTGCCAGCAGCCCATGGAGGTGGGCTAGCGCTTCCAATGAGCAGTTCTTC
CASSPWRWASASNEQFF
>.|TRBJ1-4|.|TRBV28
TGTGCCAGCCAAAAAAATGAAAAACTGTTTTTT
CASQKNEKLFF
>.|TRBJ1-2|few|TRBV19
TGTGCCAGTAGTATACGGCAAGGAGGCTACACCTTC
CASSIRQGGYTF
>.|TRBJ1-2|few|TRBV10-3
TGTGCCATGACGGAGGACTCGAACTATGGCTACACCTTC
CAMTEDSNYGYTF
>.|TRBJ2-3|once|TRBV19
TGTGCCAGTAGATACACCGCAGGGATCACAGATACGCAGTATTTT
CASRYTAGITDTQYF
>.|TRBJ2-2|.|TRBV18
TGTGCCAGCTCACCCTTCGGAAATGGACCTGACACCGGGGAGCTGTTTTTT
CASSPFGNGPDTGELFF
>TRBD1|TRBJ2-5|.|TRBV5-4
TGTGCCAGCAGATCCTCAAGGGGGCTTCAAGAGACCCAGTACTTC
CASRSSRGLQETQYF
>.|TRBJ2-5|.|TRBV28
TGTGCCAGCAGTCTCCCGGCCCTGGGGTTGACCCAGTACTTC
CASSLPALGLTQYF
>TRBD1|TRBJ2-5|.|TRBV19
TGTGCCAGTAGCCTAGACAGGGGCCAAGAGACCCAGTACTTC
CASSLDRGQETQYF
>TRBD2|TRBJ2-2|.|TRBV6-5
TGTGCCAGCAGTTATAGCGGGGGGTCCGGGGAGCTGTTTTTT
CASSYSGGSGELFF
>.|TRBJ1-2|.|TRBV28
TGTGCCAGCGCGGGGGCCTATGGCTACACCTTC
CASAGAYGYTF
>.|TRBJ2-3|.|TRBV11-2
TGTGCCAGCAGCTTAAGGCAGGTTAGCACAGATACGCAGTATTTT
CASSLRQVSTDTQYF
>.|TRBJ1-3|.|TRBV9
TGTGCCAGCAGCCCAGGACGGCCCTCTGGAAACACCATATATTTT
CASSPGRPSGNTIYF
>.|TRBJ2-5|.|TRBV30
TGTGCCTGGAACGTGTTAGGACGTCTTGGAGAGACCCAGTACTTC
CAWNVLGRLGETQYF
>.|TRBJ2-5|.|TRBV18
TGTGCCAGCTCACCACAAGGGGAGCAAGAGACCCAGTACTTC
CASSPQGEQETQYF
>.|TRBJ1-2|.|TRBV7-9
TGTGCCAGCAGCTTAAATTTGGATGGCTACACCTTC
CASSLNLDGYTF
>TRBD2|TRBJ2-1|.|TRBV30
TGTGCCTGGTTCCCGGGCCCAGCGGGGGGAAATGAGCAGTTCTTC
CAWFPGPAGGNEQFF
>.|TRBJ2-3|.|TRBV4-1
TGCGCCAGCAGCCCCGAGAGGACAGATACGCAGTATTTT
CASSPERTDTQYF
>.|TRBJ2-1|.|TRBV13
TGTGCCAGCAGCCTCCCTGCTAGCAATGAGCAGTTCTTC
CASSLPASNEQFF
>TRBD1|TRBJ1-1|.|TRBV18
TGTGCCAGCTCACCAGGGACAGCTAACACTGAAGCTTTCTTT
CASSPGTANTEAFF
>.|TRBJ1-4|.|TRBV4-1
TGCGCCAGCAGCCAGACAGTTGGGGAAAAACTGTTTTTT
CASSQTVGEKLFF
>.|TRBJ1-2|once|TRBV6-5
TGTGCCAGCAGCTTACAGGGAGCCAACTATGGCTACACCTTC
CASSLQGANYGYTF
>.|TRBJ2-1|.|TRBV5-6
TGTGCCAGCAGCTTGAACCTCGGGGGCTACAATGAGCAGTTCTTC
CASSLNLGGYNEQFF
>TRBD2|TRBJ2-1|.|TRBV10-2
TGCGCCAGCGGGCGGGGGTCCTACAATGAGCAGTTCTTC
CASGRGSYNEQFF
>.|TRBJ1-1|.|TRBV5-1
TGCGCCAGCAGCTTTGGCGGCGGTGAAGCTTTCTTT
CASSFGGGEAFF
>.|TRBJ2-7|.|TRBV6-6
TGTGCCAGCAGTTACGGCGGGGAAAGCTCCTACGAGCAGTACTTC
CASSYGGESSYEQYF
>.|TRBJ2-7|.|TRBV18
TGTGCCAGCTCACCCCCGGAAGGGTTCCACGAGCAGTACTTC
CASSPPEGFHEQYF
>.|TRBJ1-5|.|TRBV7-2
TGTGCCAGCAGCTCAGGGGTGGGCCAGCCCCAGCATTTT
CASSSGVGQPQHF
>.|TRBJ1-3|few|TRBV18
TGTGCCAGCTCACGATTGCGGGACATTGGAAACACCATATATTTT
CASSRLRDIGNTIYF
>.|TRBJ2-5|.|TRBV27
TGTGCCAGCAGTTTGGGTCCTCGCCTCGGGCAGTACTTC
CASSLGPRLGQYF
>.|TRBJ1-5|once|TRBV19
TGTGCCAGTAGTATGGGTCCCCAGGGGCAGCCCCAGCATTTT
CASSMGPQGQPQHF
>.|TRBJ2-2|.|TRBV18
TGTGCCAGCTCACCGAACCGAGGCGAGCTGTTTTTT
CASSPNRGELFF
>.|TRBJ1-1|.|TRBV19
TGTGCCAGTAGTCGGAACACTGAAGCTTTCTTT
CASSRNTEAFF
>TRBD1|TRBJ2-3|.|TRBV5-1
TGCGCCAGCAGCCAGGGGGGACAGGGTCCATATACGCAGTATTTT
CASSQGGQGPYTQYF
>.|TRBJ1-4|.|TRBV25-1
TGTGCCAGCAGTGGAAGACCTAATGAAAAACTGTTTTTT
CASSGRPNEKLFF
>.|TRBJ1-4|.|TRBV25-1
TGTGCCAGCAGCCTACAGGGCGGGAGTGAAAAACTGTTTTTT
CASSLQGGSEKLFF
>TRBD2|TRBJ2-3|.|TRBV7-9
TGTGCCAGCAGCTTAGCGGATGGACTAGCGGGGATCCATGCCGATACGCAGTATTTT
CASSLADGLAGIHADTQYF
>TRBD1|TRBJ2-7|once|TRBV5-1
TGCGCCAGCAGCACCTGGACAGGCCCCTATGAAGAGCAGTACTTC
CASSTWTGPYEEQYF
>.|TRBJ1-3|.|TRBV30
TGTGCCTGGAGTACAGGCTCTGGAAACACCATATATTTT
CAWSTGSGNTIYF
>.|TRBJ2-1|few|TRBV5-1
TGCGCCAGCAGCTCGAGGGGAGCGTACAATGAGCAGTTCTTC
CASSSRGAYNEQFF
>.|TRBJ1-2|.|TRBV28
TGTGCCAGCAGTTTATTGGGCAGGGGAGGCTACACCTTC
CASSLLGRGGYTF
>.|TRBJ2-1|once|TRBV7-8
TGTGCCAGCAGCTTAGCGCGGTATGTACTATCCTCCTACAATGAGCAGTTCTTC
CASSLARYVLSSYNEQFF
>.|TRBJ1-1|.|TRBV30
TGTGCCTGGAGTGTACGAGGGCAGAGAGGTGAAGCTTTCTTT
CAWSVRGQRGEAFF